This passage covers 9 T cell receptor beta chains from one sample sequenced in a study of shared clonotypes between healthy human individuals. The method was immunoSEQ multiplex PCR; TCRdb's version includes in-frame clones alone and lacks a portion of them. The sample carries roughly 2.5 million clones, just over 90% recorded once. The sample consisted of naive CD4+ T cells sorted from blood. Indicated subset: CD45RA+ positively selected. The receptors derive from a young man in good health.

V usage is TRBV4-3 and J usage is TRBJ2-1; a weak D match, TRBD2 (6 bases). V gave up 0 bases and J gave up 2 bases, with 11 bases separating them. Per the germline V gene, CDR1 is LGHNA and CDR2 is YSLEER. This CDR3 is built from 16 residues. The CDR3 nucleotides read TGCGCCAGCAGCCAAGATGGGACGGGGGCCTACAATGAGCAGTTCTTC. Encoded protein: CASSQDGTGAYNEQFF.

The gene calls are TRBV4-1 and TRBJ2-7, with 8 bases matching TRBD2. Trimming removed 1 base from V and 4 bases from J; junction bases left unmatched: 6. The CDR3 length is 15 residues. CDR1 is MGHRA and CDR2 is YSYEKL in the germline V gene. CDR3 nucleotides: TGCGCCAGCAGCCAAGCTCCTACTAGCGGTTACGAGCAGTACTTC. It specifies CASSQAPTSGYEQYF.

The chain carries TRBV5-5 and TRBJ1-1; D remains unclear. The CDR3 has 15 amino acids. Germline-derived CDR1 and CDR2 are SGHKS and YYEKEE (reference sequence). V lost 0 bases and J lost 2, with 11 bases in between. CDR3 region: CASSLAGQVNTEAFF. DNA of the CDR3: TGTGCCAGCAGCTTGGCGGGTCAAGTCAACACTGAAGCTTTCTTT. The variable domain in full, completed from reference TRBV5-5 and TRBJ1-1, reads DAGVTQSPTHLIKTRGQQVTLRCSPISGHKSVSWYQQVLGQGPQFIFQYYEKEERGRGNFPDRFSARQFPNYSSELNVNALLLGDSALYLCASSLAGQVNTEAFFGQGTRLTVV.

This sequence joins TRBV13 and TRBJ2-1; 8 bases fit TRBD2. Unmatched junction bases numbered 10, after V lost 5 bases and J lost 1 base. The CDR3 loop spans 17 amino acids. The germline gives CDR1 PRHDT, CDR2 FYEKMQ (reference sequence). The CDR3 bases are TGTGCCAGCAGCCCGGGACTAGTATTGGCGTCCTACAATGAGCAGTTCTTC. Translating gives CASSPGLVLASYNEQFF.

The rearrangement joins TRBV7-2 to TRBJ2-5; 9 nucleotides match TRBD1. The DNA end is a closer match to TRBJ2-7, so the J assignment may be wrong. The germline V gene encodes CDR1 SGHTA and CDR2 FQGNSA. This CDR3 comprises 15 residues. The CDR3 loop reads CASSLETGQGYEQYF. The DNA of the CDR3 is TGTGCCAGCAGCTTAGAAACTGGACAGGGGTACGAGCAGTACTTC.

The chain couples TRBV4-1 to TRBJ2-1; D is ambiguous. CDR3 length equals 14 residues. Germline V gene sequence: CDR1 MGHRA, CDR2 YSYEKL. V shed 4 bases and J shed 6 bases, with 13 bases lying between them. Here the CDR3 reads CASSPPDVGNEQFF. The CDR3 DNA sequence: TGCGCCAGCAGCCCTCCAGACGTGGGCAATGAGCAGTTCTTC.

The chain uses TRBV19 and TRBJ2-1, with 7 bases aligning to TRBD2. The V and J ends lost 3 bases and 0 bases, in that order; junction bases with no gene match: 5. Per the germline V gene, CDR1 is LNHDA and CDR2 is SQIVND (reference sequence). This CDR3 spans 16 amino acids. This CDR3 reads CASSMQRDRSYNEQFF. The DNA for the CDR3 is TGTGCCAGTAGTATGCAGCGGGATCGCTCCTACAATGAGCAGTTCTTC. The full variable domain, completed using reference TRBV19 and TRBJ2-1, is DGGITQSPKYLFRKEGQNVTLSCEQNLNHDAMYWYRQDPGQGLRLIYYSQIVNDFQKGDIAEGYSVSREKKESFPLTVTSAQKNPTAFYLCASSMQRDRSYNEQFFGPGTRLTVL.

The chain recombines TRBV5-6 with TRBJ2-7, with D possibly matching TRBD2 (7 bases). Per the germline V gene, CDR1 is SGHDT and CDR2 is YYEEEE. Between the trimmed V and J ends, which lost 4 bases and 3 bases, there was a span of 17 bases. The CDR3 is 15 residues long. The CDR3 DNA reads TGTGCCAGCAGCGGGAACGGGGGGCGCGTCTACGAGCAGTACTTC. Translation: CASSGNGGRVYEQYF.

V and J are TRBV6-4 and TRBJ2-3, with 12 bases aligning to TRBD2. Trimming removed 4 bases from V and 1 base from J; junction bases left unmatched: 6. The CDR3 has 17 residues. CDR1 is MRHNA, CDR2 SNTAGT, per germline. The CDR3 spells CASSGPSGGAGTDTQYF. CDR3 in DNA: TGTGCCAGCAGTGGACCTAGCGGGGGGGCTGGCACAGATACGCAGTATTTT.